These 32 T cell receptor beta chains were sequenced from one sample in a study of regulatory T cells in long-lasting Graves disease. Library construction for TCR beta used iRepertoire HTBI primers and Arm-PCR of CDR3 regions. One entry per CDR3 protein results from TCRdb running MiXCR on the multiplex PCR reads. The sample yields roughly 500,000 distinct CDR3 sequences, 12% seen once. Noted time point: newly diagnosed GD, antithyroid drugs for less than 3 months. PBMCs were the source of the RNA used for TCR sequencing. These same records also appear under a second study, on T cells in Graves' hyperthyroidism and ophthalmopathy.

Sequenced material: peripheral blood mononuclear cells (PBMCs), taken at new diagnosis, from a patient treated with antithyroid drugs. Source of these receptors: a woman aged 30 to 39 with Graves disease.

The table lists this clonotype with a few counts. J is TRBJ2-2 and V is TRBV2, with D unresolved. CDR1 is SNHLY, CDR2 FYNNEI, per germline. This CDR3 region has 14 residues. The ends were cut back, 7 bases at V and 3 bases at J, with 12 bases in the middle. The DNA of the CDR3 is TGTGCCAGCAACTTGGACGGGTACACCGGGGAGCTGTTTTTT. This gives the protein CASNLDGYTGELFF.

This chain joins TRBV6-1 and TRBJ2-3, with D possibly matching TRBD1 (6 bases). CDR1 MNHNS and CDR2 SASEGT come from the germline V gene. This CDR3 comprises 13 residues. Trimming shortened V by 3 bases and J by 4 bases, and 8 bases separated the two germline ends. Written as DNA, the CDR3 is TGTGCCAGCAGTGATGGGGGCGCAGATACGCAGTATTTT. Residues: CASSDGGADTQYF.

This chain uses TRBV15 with TRBJ1-5, with 8 bases that match TRBD1. CDR1 and CDR2 from the germline V gene are LNHNV and YYDKDF (reference sequence). After removal of 1 base from V and 1 base from J, the junction contained 9 bases not matched to a gene. The CDR3 totals 18 residues. CDR3 loop: CATSRVNVDRVSNQPQHF. Here the CDR3 DNA reads TGTGCCACCAGCAGAGTTAATGTGGACAGGGTCAGCAATCAGCCCCAGCATTTT.

The chain uses TRBV6-1 and TRBJ2-5; no clear D. Deletions cut 7 bases from V and 2 bases from J, with 5 bases between. The CDR3 is 11 amino acids. The germline V gene has CDR1 MNHNS and CDR2 SASEGT. The CDR3 protein is CASKRQETQYF. CDR3 in DNA: TGTGCCAGCAAAAGGCAAGAGACCCAGTACTTC.

This clonotype was seen only once. V and J are TRBV25-1 and TRBJ2-1; TRBD2 matches 12 bases. CDR3 length equals 17 residues. Germline CDR1 MGHDK, CDR2 SYGVNS. V gave up 4 bases and J gave up 1 base; unmatched junction bases: 5. The CDR3 spells CASSALGLAGSYNEQFF. The CDR3 DNA follows: TGTGCCAGCAGTGCCCTCGGACTAGCGGGGTCCTACAATGAGCAGTTCTTC.

The chain combines TRBV12-3 or TRBV12-4 with TRBJ2-1, with 8 bases matching TRBD2. Trimming cost V 2 bases and J 5 bases; bases outside gene matches: 5. This CDR3 is built from 15 residues. CDR3 region: CASSLKLAAHNEQFF. The CDR3 coding sequence is TGTGCCAGCAGTTTAAAACTAGCGGCGCACAATGAGCAGTTCTTC.

A few counts support this clonotype. The chain links TRBV25-1 to TRBJ2-5; D is perhaps TRBD1 (6 bases). CDR3 size: 13 residues. The V end was cut by 4 bases, the J end by 7 bases, with 13 bases between. CDR1 and CDR2 from the germline V gene are MGHDK and SYGVNS. The CDR3 DNA reads TGTGCCAGCAGTGGACAGGCTGGGGGGACCCAGTACTTC. Translated, it gives CASSGQAGGTQYF.

At least ten counts were recorded for this clonotype. This chain links TRBV19 with TRBJ1-5, with TRBD1 matching 9 bases. Germline trimming cut 4 bases from V and 5 bases from J; bases unmatched to any gene: 9. This CDR3 comprises 16 residues. Germline V CDR1 and CDR2: LNHDA, SQIVND (reference sequence). The chain's CDR3 is CASSNTPQGAYQPQHF. The CDR3 DNA reads TGTGCCAGTAGTAACACCCCACAGGGGGCGTATCAGCCCCAGCATTTT.

This clonotype appeared many times. The gene calls are TRBV29-1 and TRBJ2-5; maybe TRBD2 (7 bases). In germline, CDR1 is SQVTM, CDR2 ANQGSEA. The ends were cut back, 8 bases at V and 1 base at J, with 17 bases in the middle. This CDR3 contains 14 residues. CDR3 sequence reads: CSWGGGGPQETQYF. The CDR3 bases are TGCAGCTGGGGGGGAGGGGGTCCCCAAGAGACCCAGTACTTC.

The chain carries TRBV7-9 and TRBJ2-7, with a possible D match to TRBD2 (6 bases). Germline loops: CDR1 SEHNR, CDR2 FQNEAQ (reference sequence). Trimming cost V 3 bases and J 6 bases, with 12 bases left between them. This CDR3 contains 13 residues. The CDR3 is CASSLEGRPEQYF. The CDR3, as DNA: TGTGCCAGCAGCTTGGAGGGTAGGCCCGAGCAGTACTTC.

The chain uses TRBV30 and TRBJ1-5, with 7 positions matching TRBD1. V shed 0 bases, J shed 6 bases, and the junction held 5 bases outside the gene matches. The CDR3 covers 14 residues. Germline assignment: CDR1 GTSNPN and CDR2 SVGIG (reference sequence). The CDR3 nucleotides read TGTGCCTGGAGTGTCCAGGGGGGGGTTCAGCCCCAGCATTTT. Its translation: CAWSVQGGVQPQHF.

The genes are TRBV3-2 and TRBJ1-5; the D call of TRBD1 is as the table states it, not checked on the DNA. TRBV3-2 is described as a pseudogene. This CDR3 has 17 residues. The CDR3: CASSQDLNRTINQPQHF. CDR3 nucleotides: TGTGCCAGCAGCCAAGATCTTAACAGGACCATCAATCAGCCCCAGCATTTT.

This clonotype was counted only a few times. The CDR3 does not close with the conserved phenylalanine or tryptophan, likely indicating a read error. The rearrangement joins TRBV20-1 to TRBJ2-5, with D perhaps matching TRBD1 or TRBD2 (5 bases each). V lost 3 bases to trimming and J lost 4 bases, with 12 bases between them. Germline V CDR1 and CDR2: DFQATT, SNEGSKA (reference sequence). The CDR3 length is 13 residues. CDR3 region: CSASPAGRETQYS. Here the CDR3 DNA reads TGCAGTGCTAGTCCGGCAGGGAGAGAGACCCAGTACTCC.

The chain couples TRBV2 to TRBJ2-3, with 8 bases matching TRBD1. The CDR3 runs to 16 residues. CDR1 and CDR2 (germline): SNHLY, FYNNEI. V lost 4 bases, J lost 3 bases, and 9 bases stayed unmatched. This chain's CDR3 is CASSAEDRADTDTQYF. The CDR3 DNA is TGTGCCAGCAGTGCCGAGGACAGGGCCGATACAGATACGCAGTATTTT.

This clonotype was counted at least ten times. This chain joins TRBV7-2 and TRBJ2-7, with 10 nucleotides matching TRBD1. The CDR3 is made up of 16 amino acids. V lost 1 base to trimming and J lost 4 bases; unmatched junction nucleotides: 7. CDR1 and CDR2 from the germline V gene are SGHTA and FQGNSA. The CDR3 sequence is CASSLGATGGPYEQYF. The CDR3 region has the DNA TGTGCCAGCAGCTTAGGGGCGACAGGGGGCCCTTACGAGCAGTACTTC.

The chain uses TRBV4-2 and TRBJ2-7, with a weak D call TRBD2 (5 bases). Germline V gene lookup returns CDR1 LGHNA and CDR2 YNFKEQ. This CDR3 is built from 15 residues. Trimming pared 3 bases from V and 2 bases from J, leaving 14 bases between. The CDR3 bases are TGTGCCAGCAGCCAGTCCCGGGGTAGCACCTACGAGCAGTACTTC. Encoded protein: CASSQSRGSTYEQYF.

This clonotype was recorded at least ten times. The V call is TRBV12-3 or TRBV12-4, the J call TRBJ1-2; 8 bases agree with TRBD1. The CDR3 contains 12 residues. V trimming: 10 bases; J trimming: 7 bases; junction bases outside the gene matches: 8. The CDR3 DNA is TGTGCCACCCGGACAGGGATAGGTGGCTACACCTTC. Translating it yields CATRTGIGGYTF.

This clonotype was counted many times. The chain couples TRBV11-3 to TRBJ1-1; 7 bases fit TRBD1. The germline V gene encodes CDR1 SGHNT and CDR2 YENEEA. V was pared by 5 bases and J by 7 bases, with 10 bases of the junction left unmatched. This CDR3 contains 14 residues. The CDR3 DNA is TGTGCCAGCAGCCTCGACAGGGACGGCAGTGAAGCTTTCTTT. Translation: CASSLDRDGSEAFF.

This clonotype was counted many times. J is TRBJ2-7 and V is TRBV3-1; weak D call: TRBD2 (6 bases). The germline gives CDR1 LGHDT, CDR2 YNNKEL (reference sequence). V dropped 1 base and J dropped 1 base, with 11 bases sitting between them. CDR3 length: 15 amino acids. CDR3 residues: CASSQVSAGSYEQYF. CDR3 in DNA: TGTGCCAGCAGCCAAGTGAGCGCGGGATCCTACGAGCAGTACTTC.

This clonotype occurred many times. The chain combines TRBV19 with TRBJ1-1, with D possibly being TRBD1 (6 bases). Trimming took off 5 bases at V and 1 base at J, with 14 bases between the two ends. CDR1 is LNHDA and CDR2 is SQIVND in the germline V gene (reference sequence). The CDR3 spans 15 residues. CDR3 sequence (DNA): TGTGCCAGTAGTCTCGGACAGCGACCGAACACTGAAGCTTTCTTT. Translated: CASSLGQRPNTEAFF.

This clonotype was picked up many times. The chain links TRBV10-1 to TRBJ1-1; D call uncertain. This CDR3 is built from 14 residues. V lost 3 bases to trimming and J lost 4 bases, with 12 bases between them. The germline CDR1 and CDR2 sequences are WNHNN and SYGVQD (reference sequence). CDR3 residues: CASSEAGSPTEAFF. CDR3 DNA: TGCGCCAGCAGTGAAGCGGGGAGTCCCACTGAAGCTTTCTTT.

This clonotype was seen repeatedly, ten times or more. This rearrangement joins TRBV15 to TRBJ2-3, with D tentatively TRBD1 (6 bases). Germline-derived CDR1 and CDR2 are LNHNV and YYDKDF (reference sequence). V was clipped by 6 bases and J by 2 bases, with 12 bases between them. CDR3 length: 14 amino acids. CDR3 coding DNA: TGTGCCACCAGGAGGACAGCCCTCACAGATACGCAGTATTTT. As protein: CATRRTALTDTQYF.

This clonotype was observed many times. The chain recombines TRBV6-1 with TRBJ2-7, with D possibly matching TRBD2 (5 bases). Germline loops: CDR1 MNHNS, CDR2 SASEGT. The CDR3 is 13 residues long. Trimming removed 6 bases at V and 3 bases at J, with 12 bases between. The CDR3: CASSGNSFYEQYF. DNA for the CDR3: TGTGCCAGCAGCGGGAACTCTTTCTACGAGCAGTACTTC.

This clonotype has a count of ten or more. The chain combines TRBV7-3 with TRBJ1-1, with D unclear. Trimming cost V 0 bases and J 3 bases, with 8 bases left between them. The CDR3 spans 14 residues. Germline V gene sequence: CDR1 SGHTA, CDR2 FQGTGA. The CDR3 coding sequence is TGTGCCAGCAGCTTAACCTCGATGGACACTGAAGCTTTCTTT. Translation gives CASSLTSMDTEAFF.

This clonotype was observed at least ten times. The rearrangement links TRBV11-2 to TRBJ1-3, with D hard to call. Germline loops: CDR1 SGHAT, CDR2 FQNNGV. Trimming took off 4 bases at V and 0 bases at J, with 10 bases between the two ends. CDR3 size: 15 residues. CDR3 nucleotide sequence: TGTGCCAGCAGCTCTCCACGCTACTCTGGAAACACCATATATTTT. This gives the protein CASSSPRYSGNTIYF.

This clonotype was counted at least ten times. The chain links TRBV2 to TRBJ2-7; 8 bases fit TRBD2. The germline gives CDR1 SNHLY, CDR2 FYNNEI. This CDR3 is 13 amino acids long. V lost 7 bases to trimming and J lost 4 bases; unmatched junction nucleotides: 6. CDR3 loop: CASTGGGKYEQYF. The CDR3 nucleotides read TGTGCCAGCACGGGCGGGGGGAAGTACGAGCAGTACTTC.

This clonotype has at least ten counts. The chain carries TRBV2 and TRBJ2-7; a possible D gene is TRBD1 (6 bases). Germline V lookup: CDR1 SNHLY, CDR2 FYNNEI. V lost 6 bases, J lost 0 bases, and 12 bases lay in between. CDR3 length: 14 amino acids. The CDR3 DNA reads as TGTGCCAGCAGCAGGGGCGTTAGCTCCTACGAGCAGTACTTC. Protein: CASSRGVSSYEQYF.

In the case of this clonotype: A junction boundary mismatches the germline segment, possibly from a read error. The V call is TRBV2, the J call TRBJ1-1; D is unresolved. This CDR3 is built from 10 residues. Per germline, CDR1 SNHLY and CDR2 FYNNEI. CDR3 protein: CATMNTKAFF. In DNA form, the CDR3 reads TGTGCCACTATGAACACTAAAGCTTTCTTT.

In its sample, this clonotype was seen many times. The chain is built from TRBV10-3 and TRBJ1-2; D perhaps matches TRBD1 (5 bases). The germline gives CDR1 ENHRY, CDR2 SYGVKD. V lost 5 bases, J lost 5 bases, and 12 bases lay in between. The CDR3 consists of 13 residues. CDR3 nucleotide sequence: TGTGCCATCAGTCCAGGGATTTTATATGGCTACACCTTC. Translating gives CAISPGILYGYTF.

In this sample, this clonotype turned up a few times. Written as DNA, the CDR3 is TGTGCCAGCTCATCTTACAGGGAAACAACAGATACGCAGTATTTT. It encodes CASSSYRETTDTQYF. The chain has TRBV18 and TRBJ2-3; D is perhaps TRBD1 (6 bases). CDR3 size: 15 residues. With 5 bases removed from V and 3 bases from J, the gap between germline ends came to 15 bases. Germline V gene data show CDR1 as KGHSH and CDR2 as LQKENI.

This chain links TRBV6-1 with TRBJ1-5; D possibly corresponds to TRBD1 (6 bases). Trimming took off 4 bases at V and 0 bases at J, with 19 bases between the two ends. The CDR3 length is 18 residues. Germline V gene data show CDR1 as MNHNS and CDR2 as SASEGT. The CDR3 sequence: CASSVSSWGPYSNQPQHF. CDR3 bases: TGTGCCAGCAGTGTGTCCTCCTGGGGGCCCTATAGCAATCAGCCCCAGCATTTT.

This clonotype was counted many times. V usage is TRBV7-2 and J usage is TRBJ2-7; the D is unclear. Between the trimmed V and J ends, which lost 1 base and 3 bases, there was a span of 10 bases. From germline, CDR1 is SGHTA and CDR2 FQGNSA. This CDR3 contains 14 residues. The CDR3 spells CASSLEGSFYEQYF. CDR3 coding DNA: TGTGCCAGCAGCTTAGAGGGTAGCTTCTACGAGCAGTACTTC.